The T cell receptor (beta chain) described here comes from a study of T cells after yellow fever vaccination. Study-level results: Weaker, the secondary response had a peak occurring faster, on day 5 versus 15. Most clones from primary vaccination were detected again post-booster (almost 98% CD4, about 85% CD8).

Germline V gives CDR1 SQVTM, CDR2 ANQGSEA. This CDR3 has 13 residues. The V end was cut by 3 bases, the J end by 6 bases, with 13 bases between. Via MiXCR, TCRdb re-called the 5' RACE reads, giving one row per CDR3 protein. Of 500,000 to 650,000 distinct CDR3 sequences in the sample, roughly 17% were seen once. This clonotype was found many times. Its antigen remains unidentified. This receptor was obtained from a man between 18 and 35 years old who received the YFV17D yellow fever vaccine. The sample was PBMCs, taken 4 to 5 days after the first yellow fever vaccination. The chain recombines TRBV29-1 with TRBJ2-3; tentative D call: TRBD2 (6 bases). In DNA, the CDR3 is TGCAGCGTTGAGGAGACTAGTTACGATACGCAGTATTTT. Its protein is CSVEETSYDTQYF.